What follows is one TCR beta chain and its context. This sample was taken from a study of cytomegalovirus exposure and HLA in healthy donors. Primers included in the PCR were 60 Vbeta and 13 Jbeta primers. Using immunoSEQ multiplex PCR, the repertoire was profiled, and TCRdb retains in-frame clones only, with some absent. The sample yields 110,000 to 150,000 clones, of which the top ten take up 0.8% to 1%. V dropped 8 bases and J dropped 6; count of bases not matched to a gene: 6. Germline V lookup: CDR1 MNHEY, CDR2 SMNVEV (reference sequence). The CDR3 is 13 residues long. Each donor was nominally healthy when sampled (though unrecorded immune exposures were likely).

The gene calls are TRBV27 and TRBJ2-7; 11 bases map to TRBD1. The specimen was PBMCs. This sequence originates from a male donor in good health and CMV-seronegative. This CDR3 is CASWTGGASEQYF. CDR3 DNA sequence: TGTGCCAGCTGGACAGGGGGCGCAAGCGAGCAGTACTTC.